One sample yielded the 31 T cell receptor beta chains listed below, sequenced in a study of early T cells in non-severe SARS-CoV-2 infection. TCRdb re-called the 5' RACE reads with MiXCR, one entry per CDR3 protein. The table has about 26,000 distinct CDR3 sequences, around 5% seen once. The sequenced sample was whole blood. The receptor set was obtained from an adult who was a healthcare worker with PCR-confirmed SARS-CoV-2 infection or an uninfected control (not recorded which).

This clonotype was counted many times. The CDR3 region is CASSFSLYEQYF. CDR3 in DNA: TGTGCCAGCAGCTTTTCTCTTTACGAGCAGTACTTC. The chain has TRBV7-2 and TRBJ2-7; D gene uncertain. The CDR3 sequence is 12 residues long. V dropped 3 bases and J dropped 4 bases, with 7 bases sitting between them. Looked up from germline, CDR1 is SGHTA and CDR2 is FQGNSA.

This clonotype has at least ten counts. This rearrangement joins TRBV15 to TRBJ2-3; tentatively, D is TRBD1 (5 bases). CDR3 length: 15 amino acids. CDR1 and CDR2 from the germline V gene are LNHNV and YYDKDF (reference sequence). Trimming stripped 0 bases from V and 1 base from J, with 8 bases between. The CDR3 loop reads CATSRDLGGTDTQYF. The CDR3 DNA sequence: TGTGCCACCAGCAGAGATCTAGGGGGCACAGATACGCAGTATTTT.

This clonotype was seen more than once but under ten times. The CDR3 sequence: CASSLGGGTGAITDTQYF. The CDR3 DNA is TGTGCCAGCAGCTTAGGAGGAGGGACAGGGGCTATCACAGATACGCAGTATTTT. The chain is built from TRBV7-9 and TRBJ2-3; TRBD1 matches at 10 bases. With V trimmed by 1 base and J by 2 bases, 9 bases remained unmatched. The CDR3 spans 18 residues. CDR1 and CDR2 (germline): SEHNR, FQNEAQ (reference sequence).

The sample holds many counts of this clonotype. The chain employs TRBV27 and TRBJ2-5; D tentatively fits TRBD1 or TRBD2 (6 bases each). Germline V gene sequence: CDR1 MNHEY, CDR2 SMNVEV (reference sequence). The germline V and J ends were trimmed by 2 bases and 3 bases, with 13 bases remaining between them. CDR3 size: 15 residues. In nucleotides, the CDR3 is TGTGCCAGCAGTTTACGGGGGCCAGTCGAAGAGACCCAGTACTTC. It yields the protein CASSLRGPVEETQYF.

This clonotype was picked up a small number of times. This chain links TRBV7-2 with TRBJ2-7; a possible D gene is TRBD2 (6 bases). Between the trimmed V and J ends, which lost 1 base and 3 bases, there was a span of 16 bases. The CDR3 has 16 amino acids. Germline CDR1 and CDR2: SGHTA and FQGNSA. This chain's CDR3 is CASSLGGLAIFYEQYF. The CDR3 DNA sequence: TGTGCCAGCAGCTTAGGTGGTCTAGCGATCTTCTACGAGCAGTACTTC.

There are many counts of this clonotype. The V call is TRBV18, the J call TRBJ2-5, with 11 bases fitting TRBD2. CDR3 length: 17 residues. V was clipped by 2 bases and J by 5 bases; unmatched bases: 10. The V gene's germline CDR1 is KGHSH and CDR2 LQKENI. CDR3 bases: TGTGCCAGCTCACCAACTGAGGGACTAGCGGACCCGGAGACCCAGTACTTC. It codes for CASSPTEGLADPETQYF.

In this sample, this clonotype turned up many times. In DNA, the CDR3 is TGCAGTGCTAGAGATGGGAGCGGGAGAGACTACGAGCAGTACTTC. This sequence encodes CSARDGSGRDYEQYF. J is TRBJ2-7 and V is TRBV20-1; 8 bases are shared with TRBD2. This CDR3 spans 15 amino acids. Per germline, CDR1 DFQATT and CDR2 SNEGSKA (reference sequence). The V gene end was trimmed by 0 bases and the J gene end by 3 bases; junction bases not matched to a gene: 7.

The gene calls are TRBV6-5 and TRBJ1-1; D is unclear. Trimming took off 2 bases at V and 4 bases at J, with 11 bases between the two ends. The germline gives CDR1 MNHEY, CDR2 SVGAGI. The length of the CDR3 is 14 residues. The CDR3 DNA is TGTGCCAGCAGTTACGTCTTGGACGGCACTGAAGCTTTCTTT. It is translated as CASSYVLDGTEAFF.

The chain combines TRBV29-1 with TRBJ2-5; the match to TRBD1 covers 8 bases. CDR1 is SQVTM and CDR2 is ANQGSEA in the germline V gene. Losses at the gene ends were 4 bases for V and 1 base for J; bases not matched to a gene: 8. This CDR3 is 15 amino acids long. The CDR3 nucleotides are TGCAGCGTTGCTGGAGACAGGGGCCTCCAAGAGACCCAGTACTTC. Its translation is CSVAGDRGLQETQYF.

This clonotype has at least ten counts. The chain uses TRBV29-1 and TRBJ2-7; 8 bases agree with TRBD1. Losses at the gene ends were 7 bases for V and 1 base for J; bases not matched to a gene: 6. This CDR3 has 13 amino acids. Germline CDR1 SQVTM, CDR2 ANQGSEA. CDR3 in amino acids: CSGTGPGSYEQYF. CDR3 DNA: TGCAGCGGGACAGGGCCAGGGTCCTACGAGCAGTACTTC.

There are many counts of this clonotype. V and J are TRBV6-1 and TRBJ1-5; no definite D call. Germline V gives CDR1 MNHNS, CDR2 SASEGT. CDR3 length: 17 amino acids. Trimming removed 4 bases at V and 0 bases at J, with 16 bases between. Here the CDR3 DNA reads TGTGCCAGCAGTGGTTCCTCGAGAGCCTATAGCAATCAGCCCCAGCATTTT. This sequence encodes CASSGSSRAYSNQPQHF.

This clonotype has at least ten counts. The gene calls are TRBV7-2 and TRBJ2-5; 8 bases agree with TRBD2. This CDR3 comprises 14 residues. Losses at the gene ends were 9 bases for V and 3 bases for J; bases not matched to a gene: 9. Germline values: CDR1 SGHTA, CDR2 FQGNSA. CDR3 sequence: CASTFAGGKETQYF. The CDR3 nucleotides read TGTGCCAGTACTTTTGCGGGAGGAAAAGAGACCCAGTACTTC.

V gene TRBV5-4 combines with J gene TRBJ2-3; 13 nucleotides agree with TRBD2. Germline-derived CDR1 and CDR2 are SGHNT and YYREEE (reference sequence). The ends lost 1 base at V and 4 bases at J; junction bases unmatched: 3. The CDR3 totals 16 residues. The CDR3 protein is CASSLRLAGGPDTQYF. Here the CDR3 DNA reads TGTGCCAGCAGCTTGAGACTAGCGGGAGGTCCAGATACGCAGTATTTT.

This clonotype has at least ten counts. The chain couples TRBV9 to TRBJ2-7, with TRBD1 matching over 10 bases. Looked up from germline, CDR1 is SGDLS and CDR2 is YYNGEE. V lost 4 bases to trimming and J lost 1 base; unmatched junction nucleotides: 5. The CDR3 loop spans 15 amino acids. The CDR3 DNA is TGTGCCAGCAGCCGGGGACAGGGGATATCCTACGAGCAGTACTTC. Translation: CASSRGQGISYEQYF.

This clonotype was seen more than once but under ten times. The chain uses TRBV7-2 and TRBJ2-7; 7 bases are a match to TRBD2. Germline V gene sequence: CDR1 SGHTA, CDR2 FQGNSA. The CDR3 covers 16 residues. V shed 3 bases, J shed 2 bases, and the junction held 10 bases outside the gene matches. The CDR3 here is CASSFGALAETYEQYF. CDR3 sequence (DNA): TGTGCCAGCAGCTTCGGGGCCCTAGCGGAGACCTACGAGCAGTACTTC.

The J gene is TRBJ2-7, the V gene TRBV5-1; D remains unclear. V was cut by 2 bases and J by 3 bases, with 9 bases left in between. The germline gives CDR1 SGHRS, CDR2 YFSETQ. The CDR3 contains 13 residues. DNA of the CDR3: TGCGCCAGCAGCTTAGGAACGGGCTACGAGCAGTACTTC. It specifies CASSLGTGYEQYF.

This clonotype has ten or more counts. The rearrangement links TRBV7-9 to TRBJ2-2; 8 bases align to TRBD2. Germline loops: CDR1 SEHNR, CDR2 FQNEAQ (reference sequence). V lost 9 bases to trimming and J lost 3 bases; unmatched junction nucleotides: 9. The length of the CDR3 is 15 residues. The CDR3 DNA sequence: TGTGCCAGTCCCTTAGCGGGATTGGACACCGGGGAGCTGTTTTTT. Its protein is CASPLAGLDTGELFF.

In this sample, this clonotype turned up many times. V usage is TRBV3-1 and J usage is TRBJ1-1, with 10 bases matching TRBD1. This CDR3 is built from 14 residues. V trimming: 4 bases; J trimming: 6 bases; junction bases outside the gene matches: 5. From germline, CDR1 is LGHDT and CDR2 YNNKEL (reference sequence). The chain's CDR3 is CASSRTDRGAEAFF. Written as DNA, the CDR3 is TGTGCCAGCAGCCGCACGGACAGGGGGGCTGAAGCTTTCTTT.

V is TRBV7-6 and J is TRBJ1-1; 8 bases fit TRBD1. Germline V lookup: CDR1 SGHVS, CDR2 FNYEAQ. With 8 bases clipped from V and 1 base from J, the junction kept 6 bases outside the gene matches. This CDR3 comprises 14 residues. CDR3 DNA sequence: TGTGCCAGCTTTAGAGGACAGGGGAACACTGAAGCTTTCTTT. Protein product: CASFRGQGNTEAFF.

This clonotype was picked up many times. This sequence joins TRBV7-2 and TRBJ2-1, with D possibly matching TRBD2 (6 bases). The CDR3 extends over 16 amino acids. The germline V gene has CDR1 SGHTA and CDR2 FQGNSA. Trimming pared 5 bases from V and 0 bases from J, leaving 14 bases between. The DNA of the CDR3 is TGTGCCAGCAGCACTTCGGGACTCCTCTCCTACAATGAGCAGTTCTTC. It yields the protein CASSTSGLLSYNEQFF.

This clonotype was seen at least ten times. The CDR3 is CSVERQPNEQFF. In DNA, the CDR3 is TGCAGCGTTGAAAGGCAGCCCAATGAGCAGTTCTTC. The J gene is TRBJ2-1, the V gene TRBV29-1; no clear D. This CDR3 has 12 residues. Germline CDR1 is SQVTM and CDR2 is ANQGSEA. V was trimmed by 2 bases and J by 6 bases, leaving 8 bases between them.

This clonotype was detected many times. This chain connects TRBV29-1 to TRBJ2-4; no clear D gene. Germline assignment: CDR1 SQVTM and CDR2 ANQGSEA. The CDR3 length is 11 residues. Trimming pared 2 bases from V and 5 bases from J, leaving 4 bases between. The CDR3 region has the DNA TGCAGCGTTGAATCTGAAAACATTCAGTACTTC. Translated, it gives CSVESENIQYF.

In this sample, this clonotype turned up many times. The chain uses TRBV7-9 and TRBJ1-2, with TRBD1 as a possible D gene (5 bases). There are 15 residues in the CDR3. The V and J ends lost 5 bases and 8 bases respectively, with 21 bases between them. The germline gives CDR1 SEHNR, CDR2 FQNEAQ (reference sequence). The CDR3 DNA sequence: TGTGCCAGCAGCCCCTCGGAGGTGTCGGGGCGCGGCTACACCTTC. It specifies CASSPSEVSGRGYTF.

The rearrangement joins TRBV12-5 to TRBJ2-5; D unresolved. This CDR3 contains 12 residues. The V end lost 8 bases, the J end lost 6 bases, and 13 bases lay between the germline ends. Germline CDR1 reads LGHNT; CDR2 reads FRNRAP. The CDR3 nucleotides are TGTGCTAGTTCTTCCATTGGCCAGACCCAGTACTTC. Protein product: CASSSIGQTQYF.

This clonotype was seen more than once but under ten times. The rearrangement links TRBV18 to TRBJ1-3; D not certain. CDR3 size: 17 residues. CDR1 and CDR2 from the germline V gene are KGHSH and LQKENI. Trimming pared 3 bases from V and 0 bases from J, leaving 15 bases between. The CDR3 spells CASSPNRGSISGNTIYF. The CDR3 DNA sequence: TGTGCCAGCTCACCGAACCGAGGATCCATCTCTGGAAACACCATATATTTT.

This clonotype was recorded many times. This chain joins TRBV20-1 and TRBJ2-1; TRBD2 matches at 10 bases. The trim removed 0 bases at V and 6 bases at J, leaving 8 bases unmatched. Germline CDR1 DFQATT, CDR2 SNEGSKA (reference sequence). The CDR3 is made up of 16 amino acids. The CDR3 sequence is CSARDRRLAGPNEQFF. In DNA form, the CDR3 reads TGCAGTGCTAGAGATCGTAGACTAGCGGGCCCCAATGAGCAGTTCTTC.

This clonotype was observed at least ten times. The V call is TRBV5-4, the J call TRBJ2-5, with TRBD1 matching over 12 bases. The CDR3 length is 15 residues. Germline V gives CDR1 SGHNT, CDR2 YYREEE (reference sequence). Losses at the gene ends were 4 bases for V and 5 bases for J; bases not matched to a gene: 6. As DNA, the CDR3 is TGTGCCAGCAGCCGGGACAGGGGGCAGGGGGAGACCCAGTACTTC. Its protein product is CASSRDRGQGETQYF.

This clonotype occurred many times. CDR3 in amino acids: CASTNPGDYEQYF. The CDR3 DNA sequence: TGTGCCAGCACCAACCCCGGCGATTACGAGCAGTACTTC. This chain connects TRBV7-9 to TRBJ2-7; D is unresolved. V was clipped by 7 bases and J by 4 bases, with 14 bases between them. CDR1 and CDR2 (germline): SEHNR, FQNEAQ (reference sequence). The CDR3 totals 13 residues.

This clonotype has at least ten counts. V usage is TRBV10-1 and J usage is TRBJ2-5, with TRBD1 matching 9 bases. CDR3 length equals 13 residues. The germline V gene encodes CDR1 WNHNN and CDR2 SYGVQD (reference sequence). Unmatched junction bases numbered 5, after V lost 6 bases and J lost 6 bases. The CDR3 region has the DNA TGCGCCAGCAGCCGGGACAGGGCGAAGACCCAGTACTTC. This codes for CASSRDRAKTQYF.

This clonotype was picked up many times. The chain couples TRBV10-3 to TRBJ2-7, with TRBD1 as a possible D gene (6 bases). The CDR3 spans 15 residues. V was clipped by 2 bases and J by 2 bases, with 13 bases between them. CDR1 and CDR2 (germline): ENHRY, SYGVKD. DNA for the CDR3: TGTGCCATCAGTGAGCCCTGGACAGTCACCTACGAGCAGTACTTC. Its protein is CAISEPWTVTYEQYF.

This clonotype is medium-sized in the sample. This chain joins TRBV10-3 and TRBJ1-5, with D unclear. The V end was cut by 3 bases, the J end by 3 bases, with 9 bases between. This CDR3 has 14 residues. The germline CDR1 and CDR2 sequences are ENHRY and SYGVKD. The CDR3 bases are TGTGCCATCAGTGATCATGAGCCCAATCAGCCCCAGCATTTT. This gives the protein CAISDHEPNQPQHF.